A selection of T cell receptor beta chains follows, all from one sample in a study of blood T cell repertoires in COVID-19. Libraries were prepared by immunoSEQ multiplex PCR; TCRdb keeps only in-frame clonotypes and omits some of them. The sample records just over 300,000 clones, 65% to 90% being singletons. Sequencing was performed on PBMCs or T cells enriched from blood (not recorded which). The receptors come from a young man who had recovered from COVID-19. Each CDR3 is given with its conserved first and last residue. D genes are given only for firm matches. Not every row has a clone size; where given, it reads once, few, many or a size class.

J: TRBJ1-4; V: TRBV7-9; D: TRBD1; size: .; CDR3: CASSLTGTGGVKLFF; DNA: TGTGCCAGCAGCTTAACCGGGACAGGAGGGGTAAAACTGTTTTTT
J: TRBJ2-7; V: TRBV20-1; D: TRBD2; size: .; CDR3: CSASASRGGAYEQYF; DNA: TGCAGTGCTAGTGCGTCGCGGGGGGGAGCCTACGAGCAGTACTTC
J: TRBJ1-5; V: TRBV24-1; D: TRBD1; size: .; CDR3: CATSDSGTGKGGLGNQPQHF; DNA: TGTGCCACCAGTGATTCCGGGACAGGGAAGGGCGGTTTAGGTAATCAGCCCCAGCATTTT
J: TRBJ1-1; V: TRBV5-1; D: TRBD1; size: .; CDR3: CASSPGQGASNTEAFF; DNA: TGCGCCAGCAGCCCCGGACAGGGGGCATCGAACACTGAAGCTTTCTTT
J: TRBJ2-5; V: TRBV5-8; D: .; size: .; CDR3: CASSLGSGQGNQETQYF; DNA: TGTGCCAGCAGCTTGGGGAGTGGGCAGGGAAACCAAGAGACCCAGTACTTC
J: TRBJ1-4; V: TRBV28; D: TRBD1; size: .; CDR3: CASRSPGTGSEKLFF; DNA: TGTGCCAGCAGGTCTCCCGGGACAGGGAGTGAAAAACTGTTTTTT
J: TRBJ2-7; V: TRBV30; D: .; size: .; CDR3: CAWSLDYSYEQYF; DNA: TGTGCCTGGAGCCTGGACTACTCCTACGAGCAGTACTTC
J: TRBJ1-2; V: TRBV6-5; D: TRBD1; size: .; CDR3: CASSYSSQGALGYTF; DNA: TGTGCCAGCAGTTACTCCTCCCAGGGGGCGCTTGGCTACACCTTC
J: TRBJ2-1; V: TRBV5-1; D: .; size: few; CDR3: CASSLTGSSYNEQFF; DNA: TGCGCCAGCAGCTTGACGGGGAGCTCCTACAATGAGCAGTTCTTC
J: TRBJ2-7; V: TRBV2; D: TRBD1; size: few; CDR3: CASRGDRAESYEQYF; DNA: TGTGCCAGCAGAGGGGACAGGGCGGAGAGCTACGAGCAGTACTTC
J: TRBJ2-1; V: TRBV24-1; D: .; size: .; CDR3: CATSDSIQGEQFF; DNA: TGTGCCACCAGTGATTCCATCCAGGGTGAGCAGTTCTTC
J: TRBJ2-4; V: TRBV10-2; D: TRBD1; size: .; CDR3: CASSETGTETLLAKNIQYF; DNA: TGCGCCAGCAGTGAGACCGGGACAGAGACCTTGCTAGCCAAAAACATTCAGTACTTC
J: TRBJ2-2; V: TRBV5-4; D: TRBD2; size: .; CDR3: CASRGIAGANTGELFF; DNA: TGTGCCAGCAGGGGAATAGCGGGGGCAAACACCGGGGAGCTGTTTTTT
J: TRBJ1-4; V: TRBV11-2; D: .; size: .; CDR3: CASSINQVGRTNEKLFF; DNA: TGTGCCAGCAGTATAAACCAAGTTGGGAGGACTAATGAAAAACTGTTTTTT
J: TRBJ2-7; V: TRBV10-2; D: TRBD2; size: .; CDR3: CASTPGLEAYEQYF; DNA: TGCGCCAGCACCCCCGGACTAGAAGCCTACGAGCAGTACTTC
J: TRBJ1-1; V: TRBV21-1; D: .; size: .; CDR3: CASSPLSRGQGTEAFF; DNA: TGTGCCAGCAGCCCCCTATCCAGGGGGCAGGGCACTGAAGCTTTCTTT
J: TRBJ2-1; V: TRBV11-3; D: .; size: .; CDR3: CASSLVLLQGGEQFF; DNA: TGTGCCAGCAGCTTAGTCCTCCTTCAGGGTGGTGAGCAGTTCTTC
J: TRBJ2-2; V: TRBV5-1; D: .; size: once; CDR3: CASSLYIPGELFF; DNA: TGCGCCAGCAGCTTGTACATTCCCGGGGAGCTGTTTTTT
J: TRBJ1-4; V: TRBV11-2; D: TRBD1; size: .; CDR3: CASSRARTGVGKLFF; DNA: TGTGCCAGCAGCAGGGCCCGGACAGGGGTCGGAAAACTGTTTTTT
J: TRBJ1-1; V: TRBV7-9; D: TRBD1; size: .; CDR3: CASSPIYQGENTEAFF; DNA: TGTGCCAGCAGTCCAATTTATCAGGGGGAGAACACTGAAGCTTTCTTT
J: TRBJ1-2; V: TRBV12-3/TRBV12-4; D: .; size: .; CDR3: CASSPAGNYGYTF; DNA: TGTGCCAGCAGTCCTGCGGGTAACTATGGCTACACCTTC
J: TRBJ2-3; V: TRBV6-5; D: .; size: .; CDR3: CASGASVDTQYF; DNA: TGTGCCAGCGGGGCCAGTGTGGATACGCAGTATTTT
J: TRBJ1-4; V: TRBV4-1; D: TRBD1; size: .; CDR3: CASSQDHRGGEEKLFF; DNA: TGCGCCAGCAGCCAAGATCACAGGGGCGGGGAGGAAAAACTGTTTTTT
J: TRBJ2-7; V: TRBV2; D: TRBD1; size: .; CDR3: CASTPRGTGGDYEQYF; DNA: TGTGCCAGCACCCCACGCGGGACAGGGGGCGACTACGAGCAGTACTTC
J: TRBJ2-7; V: TRBV19; D: TRBD1; size: .; CDR3: CARDPRPGQGSNEQYF; DNA: TGTGCCCGAGACCCCCGGCCCGGACAGGGTTCCAACGAGCAGTACTTC
J: TRBJ2-2; V: TRBV28; D: TRBD2; size: once; CDR3: CASSRGTSGGPVTGELFF; DNA: TGTGCCAGCAGCCGCGGGACTAGCGGGGGGCCCGTAACCGGGGAGCTGTTTTTT
J: TRBJ1-1; V: TRBV3-1/TRBV3-2; D: .; size: .; CDR3: CASRGGTEAFF; DNA: TGTGCCAGCCGCGGGGGCACTGAAGCTTTCTTT
J: TRBJ2-5; V: TRBV24-1; D: TRBD1; size: once; CDR3: CATNEEPRQGARETQYF; DNA: TGTGCCACCAACGAAGAGCCACGACAGGGGGCGCGGGAGACCCAGTACTTC
J: TRBJ2-2; V: TRBV10-2; D: .; size: .; CDR3: CASRVSNNGELFF; DNA: TGCGCCAGCCGGGTCTCTAACAACGGGGAGCTGTTTTTT
J: TRBJ1-5; V: TRBV12-3/TRBV12-4; D: .; size: .; CDR3: CASRDRKGQPQHF; DNA: TGTGCCAGCAGGGACAGAAAGGGTCAGCCCCAGCATTTT
J: TRBJ2-7; V: TRBV24-1; D: TRBD1; size: .; CDR3: CATSEGNRGWETYEQYF; DNA: TGTGCCACCAGTGAGGGAAACAGGGGTTGGGAGACCTACGAGCAGTACTTC
J: TRBJ1-1; V: TRBV6-5; D: .; size: .; CDR3: CASRGLDISTEAFF; DNA: TGTGCCAGCAGAGGGCTGGACATCTCCACTGAAGCTTTCTTT
J: TRBJ2-7; V: TRBV5-1; D: .; size: .; CDR3: CASSLLNSYEQYF; DNA: TGCGCCAGCAGCTTACTGAACTCCTACGAGCAGTACTTC
J: TRBJ2-3; V: TRBV6-5; D: TRBD2; size: .; CDR3: CASSYRLATDTQYF; DNA: TGTGCCAGCAGTTATCGACTAGCAACAGATACGCAGTATTTT
J: TRBJ2-1; V: TRBV4-1; D: TRBD2; size: .; CDR3: CASSPGTSGRYNEQFF; DNA: TGCGCCAGCAGCCCAGGGACTAGCGGGAGATACAATGAGCAGTTCTTC
J: TRBJ1-1; V: TRBV3-1/TRBV3-2; D: TRBD1; size: .; CDR3: CASSQQGRYTEAFF; DNA: TGTGCCAGCAGTCAACAGGGGCGTTACACTGAAGCTTTCTTT
J: TRBJ2-2; V: TRBV2; D: .; size: .; CDR3: CASRYGGPGELFF; DNA: TGTGCCAGCAGGTACGGAGGACCCGGGGAGCTGTTTTTT
J: TRBJ2-7; V: TRBV27; D: TRBD1; size: .; CDR3: CASSPGGWWASYEQYF; DNA: TGTGCCAGCAGTCCAGGGGGCTGGTGGGCCTCCTACGAGCAGTACTTC
J: TRBJ1-5; V: TRBV7-2; D: TRBD1; size: .; CDR3: CASSPGTGGDQPQHF; DNA: TGTGCCAGCAGCCCCGGGACAGGGGGCGATCAGCCCCAGCATTTT
J: TRBJ2-1; V: TRBV11-2; D: TRBD1; size: .; CDR3: CASSKGTAVYNEQFF; DNA: TGTGCCAGTAGTAAAGGGACAGCAGTATACAATGAGCAGTTCTTC